The subject of this entry is one T cell receptor (beta chain). The antigen is unknown. This record belongs to a study of cytotoxic CD8 clonotypes in ibrutinib-treated CLL. Study outcomes and limitations: Among the clonotypes, public ones were uncommon and contracted or held stable on treatment.

The table came from immunoSEQ multiplex PCR; TCRdb's copy has only in-frame clones and leaves some out. This repertoire shows fewer than 150,000 clones, 84% found once; its top ten account for roughly 3.3%. This CDR3 has 17 amino acids. The germline CDR1 and CDR2 sequences are ENHRY and SYGVKD. The junction had 10 bases not matched to a gene; V was cut back by 4 bases and J by 5 bases. This receptor was identified in a human donor with chronic lymphocytic leukemia. The input for sequencing was PBMCs, taken after 24 months of ibrutinib treatment. The chain links TRBV10-3 to TRBJ2-2, with 10 bases fitting TRBD1. DNA for the CDR3: TGTGCCATCAGTGGAGCCGACAGGGGGCGCCGGACCGGGGAGCTGTTTTTT. Translating gives CAISGADRGRRTGELFF.